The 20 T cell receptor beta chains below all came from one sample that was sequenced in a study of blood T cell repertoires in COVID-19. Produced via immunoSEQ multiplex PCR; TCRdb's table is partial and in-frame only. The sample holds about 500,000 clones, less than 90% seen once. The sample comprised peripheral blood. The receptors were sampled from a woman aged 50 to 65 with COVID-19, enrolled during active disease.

Written as DNA, the CDR3 is TGTGCCAGCAGCCTCATGTTTGCAGGGTCGAACTATGGCTACACCTTC. It yields the protein CASSLMFAGSNYGYTF. The rearrangement uses TRBV3-1 (or the pseudogene TRBV3-2) and TRBJ1-2; D is perhaps TRBD1 (5 bases). The CDR3 length is 16 residues. Germline CDR1 reads LGHDT; CDR2 reads YNNKEL (reference sequence). Trimming pared 4 bases from V and 2 bases from J, leaving 17 bases between.

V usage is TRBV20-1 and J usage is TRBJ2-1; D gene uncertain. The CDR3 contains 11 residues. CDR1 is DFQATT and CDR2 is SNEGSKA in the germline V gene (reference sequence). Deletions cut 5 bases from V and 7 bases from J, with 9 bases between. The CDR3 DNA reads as TGCAGTGCTCTGACCGGGAATGAGCAGTTCTTC. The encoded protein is CSALTGNEQFF.

This chain's CDR3 is CASSSTPPRLAVAYEQYF. In DNA form, the CDR3 reads TGCGCCAGCAGCTCAACCCCCCCCCGCCTAGCGGTAGCCTACGAGCAGTACTTC. The J gene is TRBJ2-7, the V gene TRBV5-1, with 7 positions matching TRBD2. Germline V gene data show CDR1 as SGHRS and CDR2 as YFSETQ. With V trimmed by 3 bases and J by 2 bases, 17 bases remained unmatched. The CDR3 is 18 residues long. Full variable domain (missing parts from reference TRBV5-1 and TRBJ2-7): KAGVTQTPRYLIKTRGQQVTLSCSPISGHRSVSWYQQTPGQGLQFLFEYFSETQRNKGNFPGRFSGRQFSNSRSEMNVSTLELGDSALYLCASSSTPPRLAVAYEQYFGPGTRLTVT.

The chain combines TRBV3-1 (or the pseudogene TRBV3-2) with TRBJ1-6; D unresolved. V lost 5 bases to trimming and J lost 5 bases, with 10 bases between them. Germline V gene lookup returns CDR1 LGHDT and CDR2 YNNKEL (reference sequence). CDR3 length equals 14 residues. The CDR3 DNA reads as TGTGCCAGCAGCAGTACACACAATAATTCACCCCTCCACTTT. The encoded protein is CASSSTHNNSPLHF.

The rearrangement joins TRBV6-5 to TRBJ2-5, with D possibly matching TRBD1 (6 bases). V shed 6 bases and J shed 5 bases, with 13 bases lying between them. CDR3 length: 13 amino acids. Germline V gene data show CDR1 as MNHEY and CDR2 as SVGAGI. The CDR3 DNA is TGTGCCAGCAGAACTCAGGGGACGGAGACCCAGTACTTC. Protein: CASRTQGTETQYF.

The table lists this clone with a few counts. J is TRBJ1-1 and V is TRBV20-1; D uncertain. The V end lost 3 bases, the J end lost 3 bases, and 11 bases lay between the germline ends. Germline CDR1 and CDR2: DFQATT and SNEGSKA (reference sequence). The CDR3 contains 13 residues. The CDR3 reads CSASSMGDTEAFF. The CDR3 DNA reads TGCAGTGCTAGTAGTATGGGAGACACTGAAGCTTTCTTT.

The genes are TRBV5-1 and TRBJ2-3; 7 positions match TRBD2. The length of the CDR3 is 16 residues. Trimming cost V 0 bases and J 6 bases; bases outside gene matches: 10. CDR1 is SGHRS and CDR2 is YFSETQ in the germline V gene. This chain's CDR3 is CASSLAIERGRDTQYF. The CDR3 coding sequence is TGCGCCAGCAGCTTGGCCATAGAGCGGGGTAGGGATACGCAGTATTTT.

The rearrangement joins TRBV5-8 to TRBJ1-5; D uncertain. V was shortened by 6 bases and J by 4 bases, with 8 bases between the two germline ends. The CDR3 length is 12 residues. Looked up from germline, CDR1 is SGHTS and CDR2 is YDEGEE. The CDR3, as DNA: TGTGCCAGCACTAGAATTAATCAGCCCCAGCATTTT. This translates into CASTRINQPQHF.

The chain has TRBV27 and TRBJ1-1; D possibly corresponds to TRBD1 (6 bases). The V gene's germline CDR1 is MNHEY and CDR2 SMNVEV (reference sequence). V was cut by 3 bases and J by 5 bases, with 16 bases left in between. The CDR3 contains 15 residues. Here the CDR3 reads CASSLNSGGRTEAFF. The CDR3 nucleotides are TGTGCCAGCAGTTTGAATTCGGGGGGCAGGACTGAAGCTTTCTTT.

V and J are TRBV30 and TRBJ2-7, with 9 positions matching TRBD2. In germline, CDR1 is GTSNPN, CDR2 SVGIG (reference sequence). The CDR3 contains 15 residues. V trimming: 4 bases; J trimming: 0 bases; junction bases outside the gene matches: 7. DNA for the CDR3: TGTGCCTGGAACCCTAGCGGGGTGGGCTCCTACGAGCAGTACTTC. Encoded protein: CAWNPSGVGSYEQYF.

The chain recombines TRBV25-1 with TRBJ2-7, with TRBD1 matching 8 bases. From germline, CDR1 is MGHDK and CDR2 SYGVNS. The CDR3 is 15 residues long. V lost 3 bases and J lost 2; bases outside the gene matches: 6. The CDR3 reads CASSDRDRFTYEQYF. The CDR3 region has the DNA TGTGCCAGCAGTGATAGGGACAGGTTCACCTACGAGCAGTACTTC.

CDR3 in DNA: TGTGCCAGCTCACCGGGGGGTACTGGAAACACCATATATTTT. Residues: CASSPGGTGNTIYF. The J gene is TRBJ1-3, the V gene TRBV18, with D tentatively TRBD1 (5 bases). CDR1 KGHSH and CDR2 LQKENI come from the germline V gene. This CDR3 region has 14 residues. V was clipped by 3 bases and J by 2 bases, with 8 bases between them.

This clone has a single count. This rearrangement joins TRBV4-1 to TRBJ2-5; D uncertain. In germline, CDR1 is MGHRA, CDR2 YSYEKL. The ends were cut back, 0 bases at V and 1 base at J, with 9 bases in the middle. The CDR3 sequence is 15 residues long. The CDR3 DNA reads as TGCGCCAGCAGCCAAGATCGATACACCCAAGAGACCCAGTACTTC. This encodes CASSQDRYTQETQYF.

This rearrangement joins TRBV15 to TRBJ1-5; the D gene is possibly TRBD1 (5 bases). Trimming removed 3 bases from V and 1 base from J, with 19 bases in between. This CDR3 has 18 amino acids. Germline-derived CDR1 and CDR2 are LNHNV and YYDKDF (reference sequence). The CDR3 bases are TGTGCCACCAGCAGCCCATCGCATGGGGACTTCAGCAATCAGCCCCAGCATTTT. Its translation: CATSSPSHGDFSNQPQHF.

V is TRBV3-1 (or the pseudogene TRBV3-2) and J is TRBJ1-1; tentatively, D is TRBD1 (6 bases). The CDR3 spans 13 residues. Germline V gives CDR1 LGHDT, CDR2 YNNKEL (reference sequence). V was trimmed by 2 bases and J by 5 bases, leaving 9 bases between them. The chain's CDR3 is CASSQRTATEAFF. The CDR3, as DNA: TGTGCCAGCAGCCAAAGGACAGCAACTGAAGCTTTCTTT.

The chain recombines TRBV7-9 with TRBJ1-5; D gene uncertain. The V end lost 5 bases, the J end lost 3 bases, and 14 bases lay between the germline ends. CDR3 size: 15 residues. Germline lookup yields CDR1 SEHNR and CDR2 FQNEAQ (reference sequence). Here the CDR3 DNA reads TGTGCCAGCAGCCGGGGTTCGGCCCCCAATCAGCCCCAGCATTTT. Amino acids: CASSRGSAPNQPQHF.

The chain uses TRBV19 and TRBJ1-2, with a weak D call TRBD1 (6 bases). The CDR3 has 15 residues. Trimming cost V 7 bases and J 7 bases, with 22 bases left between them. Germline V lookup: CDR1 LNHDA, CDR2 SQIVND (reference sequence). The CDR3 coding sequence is TGTGCCAGTACCTCCTTCGTAGGCGGGGGCTCTGGCTACACCTTC. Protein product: CASTSFVGGGSGYTF.

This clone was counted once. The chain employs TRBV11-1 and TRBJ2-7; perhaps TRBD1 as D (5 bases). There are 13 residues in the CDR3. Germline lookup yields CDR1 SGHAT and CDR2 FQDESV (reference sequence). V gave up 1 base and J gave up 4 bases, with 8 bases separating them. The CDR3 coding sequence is TGTGCCAGCAGCTTAGGGGGCTCATACGAGCAGTACTTC. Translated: CASSLGGSYEQYF.

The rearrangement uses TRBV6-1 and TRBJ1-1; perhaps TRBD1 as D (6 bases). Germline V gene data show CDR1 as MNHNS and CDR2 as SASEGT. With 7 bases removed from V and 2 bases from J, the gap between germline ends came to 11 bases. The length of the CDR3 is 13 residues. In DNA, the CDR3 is TGTGCCAGCATCGGACAGTTAAACACTGAAGCTTTCTTT. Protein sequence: CASIGQLNTEAFF.

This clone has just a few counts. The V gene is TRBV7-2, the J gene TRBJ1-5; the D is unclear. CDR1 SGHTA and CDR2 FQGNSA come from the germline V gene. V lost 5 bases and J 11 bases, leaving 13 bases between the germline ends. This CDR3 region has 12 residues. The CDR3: CASSPMVGAQHF. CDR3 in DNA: TGTGCCAGCAGCCCCATGGTGGGAGCCCAGCATTTT. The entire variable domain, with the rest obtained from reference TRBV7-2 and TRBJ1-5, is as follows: GAGVSQSPSNKVTEKGKDVELRCDPISGHTALYWYRQSLGQGLEFLIYFQGNSAPDKSGLPSDRFSAERTGGSVSTLTIQRTQQEDSAVYLCASSPMVGAQHFGDGTRLSIL.